This T cell receptor (beta chain) derives from a study of radiation and T cells in renal cell carcinoma. Trimming removed 6 bases at V and 2 bases at J, with 18 bases between. There are 16 residues in the CDR3. Germline V gives CDR1 KGHSH, CDR2 LQKENI. TCRdb keeps only in-frame clones here, not all; method: immunoSEQ multiplex PCR. The sample records about 150,000 clones, 80% to 90% being singletons. Described time point: blood 2 weeks post-SBRT. The sample's treatment: 15 Gy SBRT to primary tumor, nephrectomy 4 weeks later. V gene TRBV18 combines with J gene TRBJ2-3, with D perhaps matching TRBD1 or TRBD2 (5 bases each). Material: blood, obtained from a patient whose treatment included radiotherapy and nephrectomy. The source is a woman aged 45 to 65 with renal cell carcinoma. The CDR3 reads CASSHLSGTYTDTQYF. The DNA for the CDR3 is TGTGCCAGCTCGCATTTATCCGGGACCTACACAGATACGCAGTATTTT.